These 5 T cell receptor beta chains came from one sample sequenced in a study of circulating CD8 cells and anti-PD-1 response in melanoma. The QIAseq Immune Repertoire TCR panel built the libraries from roughly 15 ng of total RNA. TCRdb recomputed calls from the reads with MiXCR, one row per CDR3 protein. The table includes 850 to 950 distinct CDR3 sequences, about 9.6% detected once. Four subsets defined by PD-1 and/or TIGIT were sorted from live CD3+CD8+TCRalphabeta+ cells. Sequenced material: CD8+ T cells from PBMCs, taken at baseline or after one month of anti-PD-1 therapy (not recorded which). The receptor source for this set is a human donor with melanoma.

This clonotype rates as medium-sized. This sequence joins TRBV19 and TRBJ2-1; the D is unclear. The V gene's germline CDR1 is LNHDA and CDR2 SQIVND (reference sequence). The CDR3 length is 13 residues. V lost 3 bases to trimming and J lost 4 bases, with 7 bases between them. CDR3 residues: CASSITGYNEQFF. As DNA, the CDR3 is TGTGCCAGTAGTATTACTGGATACAATGAGCAGTTCTTC.

In this sample, this clonotype is medium-sized. The chain combines TRBV5-6 with TRBJ2-1; 7 nucleotides agree with TRBD2. V was pared by 0 bases and J by 4 bases, with 4 bases of the junction left unmatched. The CDR3 is 15 residues long. Germline V gives CDR1 SGHDT, CDR2 YYEEEE. CDR3 sequence reads: CASSLDGGIYNEQFF. The CDR3 nucleotides are TGTGCCAGCAGCTTGGACGGGGGGATTTACAATGAGCAGTTCTTC.

This clonotype is medium-sized within its sample. This chain joins TRBV19 and TRBJ1-1, with 8 bases aligning to TRBD1. CDR1 LNHDA and CDR2 SQIVND come from the germline V gene (reference sequence). This CDR3 contains 14 residues. J lost 4 bases, V lost 7 bases, and 8 bases had no gene match. CDR3 bases: TGTGCCAGTATTCCCGGACAGGGTGGCACTGAAGCTTTCTTT. Its protein product is CASIPGQGGTEAFF.

By sample fraction, this clonotype is medium-sized. The chain recombines TRBV7-3 with TRBJ2-4; TRBD2 aligns across 14 bases. The junction had 12 bases not matched to a gene; V was cut back by 5 bases and J by 0 bases. Looked up from germline, CDR1 is SGHTA and CDR2 is FQGTGA. CDR3 length: 20 residues. CDR3 region: CASSAKGTSGGTPAKNIQYF. The CDR3 DNA follows: TGTGCCAGCAGCGCGAAGGGGACTAGCGGGGGTACCCCAGCCAAAAACATTCAGTACTTC.

This clonotype is classed as large (0.1 to 1%). J is TRBJ2-3 and V is TRBV9; D perhaps matches TRBD1 (5 bases). CDR3 length: 11 amino acids. Trimming removed 5 bases at V and 10 bases at J, with 11 bases between. Germline CDR1 is SGDLS and CDR2 is YYNGEE. The CDR3 protein is CASSDSWAQYF. CDR3 DNA: TGTGCCAGCAGTGACAGCTGGGCGCAGTATTTT. The full variable domain, in which reference TRBV9 and TRBJ2-3 provide the parts outside the CDR3, is DSGVTQTPKHLITATGQRVTLRCSPRSGDLSVYWYQQSLDQGLQFLIQYYNGEERAKGNILERFSAQQFPDLHSELNLSSLELGDSALYFCASSDSWAQYFGPGTRLTVL.